The entry below gives a single TCR beta chain sequence along with its context. Other DNA sequences in this specimen translate into the identical CDR3. Sequencing used immunoSEQ multiplex PCR; TCRdb keeps in-frame clones, though not all of them. The sample holds 190,000 or so clones, roughly four fifths seen once. CDR3 length equals 13 residues. V gave up 0 bases and J gave up 4 bases, with 5 bases separating them. Germline loops: CDR1 LNHDA, CDR2 SQIVND (reference sequence). Ages ranged from roughly 18 to 95 years, with residence in fewer than 25 US areas. Assignments of participants to cohorts depended upon their own reported clinical history. Two negative PCRs, clearance, or symptom resolution characterized the recovered Cohort 3 donors. This entry is derived from a study of blood T cell repertoires in COVID-19. The wider study: Sample material is recorded as cDNA or gDNA derived from T cells, B-cell-depleted T cells, or PBMCs.

The sample consisted of PBMCs or T cells enriched from blood (not recorded which). This receptor was taken from a man between 35 and 55 years old who had recovered from COVID-19. This rearrangement joins TRBV19 to TRBJ2-3; the D is unclear. CDR3 sequence reads: CASSIDRADTQYF. CDR3 DNA: TGTGCCAGTAGTATAGACCGCGCAGATACGCAGTATTTT.